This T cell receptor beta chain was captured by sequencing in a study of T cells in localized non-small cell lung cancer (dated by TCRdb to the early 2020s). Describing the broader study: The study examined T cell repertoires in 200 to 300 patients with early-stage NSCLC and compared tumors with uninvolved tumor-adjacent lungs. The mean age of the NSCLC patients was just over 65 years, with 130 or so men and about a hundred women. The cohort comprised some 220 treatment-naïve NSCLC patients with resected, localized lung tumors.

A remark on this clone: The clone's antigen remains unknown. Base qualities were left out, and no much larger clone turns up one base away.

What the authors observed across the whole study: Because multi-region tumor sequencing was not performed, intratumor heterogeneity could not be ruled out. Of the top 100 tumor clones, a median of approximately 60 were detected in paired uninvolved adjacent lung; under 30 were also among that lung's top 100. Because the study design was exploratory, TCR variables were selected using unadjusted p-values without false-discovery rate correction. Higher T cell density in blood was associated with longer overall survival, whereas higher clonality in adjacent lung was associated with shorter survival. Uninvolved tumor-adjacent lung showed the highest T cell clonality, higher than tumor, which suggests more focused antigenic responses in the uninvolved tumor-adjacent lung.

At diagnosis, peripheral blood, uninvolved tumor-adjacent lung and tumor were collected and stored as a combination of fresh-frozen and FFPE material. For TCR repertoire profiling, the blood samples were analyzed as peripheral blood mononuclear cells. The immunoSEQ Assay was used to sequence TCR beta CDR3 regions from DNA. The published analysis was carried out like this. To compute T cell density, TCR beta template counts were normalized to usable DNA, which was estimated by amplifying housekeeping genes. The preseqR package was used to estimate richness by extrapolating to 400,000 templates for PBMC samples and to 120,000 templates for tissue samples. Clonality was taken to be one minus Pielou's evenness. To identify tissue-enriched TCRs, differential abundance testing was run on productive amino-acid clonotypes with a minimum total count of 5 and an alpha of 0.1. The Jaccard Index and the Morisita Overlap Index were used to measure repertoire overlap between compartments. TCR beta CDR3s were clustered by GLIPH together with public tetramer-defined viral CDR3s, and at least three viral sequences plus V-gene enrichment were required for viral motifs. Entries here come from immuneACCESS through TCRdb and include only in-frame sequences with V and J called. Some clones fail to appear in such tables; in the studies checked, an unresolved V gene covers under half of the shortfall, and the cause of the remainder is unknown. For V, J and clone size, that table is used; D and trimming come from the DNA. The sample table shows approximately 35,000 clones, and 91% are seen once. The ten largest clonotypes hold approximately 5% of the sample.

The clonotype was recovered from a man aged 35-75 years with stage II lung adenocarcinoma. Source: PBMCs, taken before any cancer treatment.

At the DNA level, the sequence is TGTGCCAGCAGCAACCCCGAGCAGTACTTC. Its protein is CASSNPEQYF. The receptor chain draws on TRBV21-1 and TRBJ2-7. TRBV21-1 is termed a pseudogene. The CDR3, from cysteine to phenylalanine, totals 10 residues. Only the CDR3 DNA stays, 30 bases, in frame from base 1.